The T cell receptor (beta chain) under discussion was sequenced for a study of Ad26.COV2.S vaccination and SARS-CoV-2 variants. Study-level background: Ad26.COV2.S given intramuscularly, once or twice 56 days apart.

As for this clone: Its antigen is still unknown.

The CDR3 sequence is 13 residues long. Trimming removed 5 bases from V and 7 bases from J, with 15 bases in between. Germline V gives CDR1 GTSNPN, CDR2 SVGIG (reference sequence). Overall study results and limits: Relative to placebo recipients, vaccine recipients exhibited elevated spike-specific TCR breadth. Quantification of TCR breadth and depth may have yielded underestimates of total T cell responses.

Treatment denoted: some 19 received Ad26.COV2.S at low or high dose, single or two shots; a few received placebo; per-sample allocation not given. Sampling was performed 63 days after the first vaccine or placebo injection. This table comes from immunoSEQ multiplex PCR, and its TCRdb copy is limited to in-frame clones, with some not included. The sample carries about 400,000 clones, roughly 90% recorded once. This receptor was obtained from a person aged 18-65 years who received the Ad26.COV2.S COVID-19 vaccine or a placebo. The sequencing here drew on peripheral blood, taken in a trial of Ad26.COV2.S vaccine versus placebo. J is TRBJ2-1 and V is TRBV30; no clear D. The CDR3 is CAWARHEVNEQFF. The CDR3 coding sequence is TGTGCCTGGGCTAGACACGAGGTGAATGAGCAGTTCTTC.